This entry lists 16 T cell receptor beta chains sequenced from one sample in a study of blood T cell repertoires in COVID-19. The method was immunoSEQ multiplex PCR; TCRdb's version includes in-frame clones alone and lacks a portion of them. The repertoire consists of some 190,000 clones, with 82% occurring once and the leading ten covering 7.8%. Sequenced sample: peripheral blood. All receptors come from a woman aged 55-69 years with COVID-19, enrolled during active disease.

The chain couples TRBV3-1 (or the pseudogene TRBV3-2) to TRBJ2-3; D is perhaps TRBD1 (6 bases). V dropped 1 base and J dropped 2 bases, with 13 bases sitting between them. The CDR3 is 16 amino acids. Germline V gene sequence: CDR1 LGHDT, CDR2 YNNKEL (reference sequence). CDR3 region: CASSQGRGGPTDTQYF. Written as DNA, the CDR3 is TGTGCCAGCAGCCAAGGACGTGGGGGCCCCACAGATACGCAGTATTTT.

Here the CDR3 DNA reads TGTGCCAGCAGCGCAGGGTTAGTTAGGGAGACCCAGTACTTC. Its translation: CASSAGLVRETQYF. V usage is TRBV6-5 and J usage is TRBJ2-5; a possible D gene is TRBD1 (5 bases). This CDR3 is built from 14 residues. CDR1 MNHEY and CDR2 SVGAGI come from the germline V gene. V gave up 6 bases and J gave up 5 bases, with 16 bases separating them.

This rearrangement joins TRBV27 to TRBJ2-1; perhaps TRBD2 as D (6 bases). The germline gives CDR1 MNHEY, CDR2 SMNVEV (reference sequence). Trimming removed 11 bases from V and 12 bases from J, with 17 bases in between. This CDR3 is built from 11 residues. The CDR3 nucleotides read TGTGCCCTCCGGGCGGGGACGGGGCAGTTCTTC. Translating it yields CALRAGTGQFF.

The J gene is TRBJ2-7, the V gene TRBV27; D is perhaps TRBD1 (6 bases). Germline assignment: CDR1 MNHEY and CDR2 SMNVEV (reference sequence). CDR3 length: 15 residues. Trimming took 5 bases from V and 2 from J, leaving 16 bases between them. CDR3 loop: CASSEYPGQTYEQYF. The CDR3 nucleotides are TGTGCCAGCAGTGAATATCCGGGACAAACCTACGAGCAGTACTTC.

J is TRBJ1-5 and V is TRBV6-1, with 8 bases lining up with TRBD1. Germline V gene lookup returns CDR1 MNHNS and CDR2 SASEGT. This CDR3 contains 18 residues. The V segment lost 0 bases and the J segment 0 bases; nucleotides outside the gene matches: 7. The CDR3 spells CASSEARRGQGSNQPQHF. In DNA, the CDR3 is TGTGCCAGCAGTGAAGCGCGCAGGGGGCAAGGTAGCAATCAGCCCCAGCATTTT.

The CDR3 protein is CASSPSGNQPQHF. CDR3 nucleotides: TGTGCCAGTAGTCCCTCCGGCAATCAGCCCCAGCATTTT. V gene TRBV19 combines with J gene TRBJ1-5; D is unclear. Germline V gene sequence: CDR1 LNHDA, CDR2 SQIVND (reference sequence). V dropped 5 bases and J dropped 2 bases, with 7 bases sitting between them. The CDR3 extends over 13 amino acids.

The genes are TRBV3-1 (or the pseudogene TRBV3-2) and TRBJ1-2; 7 positions match TRBD1. The V and J ends lost 4 bases and 4 bases, in that order; junction bases with no gene match: 12. Germline V gene lookup returns CDR1 LGHDT and CDR2 YNNKEL (reference sequence). The CDR3 extends over 16 amino acids. CDR3 residues: CASSPIRRQGGYGYTF. Here the CDR3 DNA reads TGTGCCAGCAGCCCAATCCGCCGACAGGGAGGCTATGGCTACACCTTC.

J is TRBJ1-1 and V is TRBV28, with D tentatively TRBD1 (5 bases). Per germline, CDR1 MDHEN and CDR2 SYDVKM. CDR3 length equals 15 residues. V was clipped by 3 bases and J by 5 bases, with 16 bases between them. The CDR3, as DNA: TGTGCCAGCAGTTTTATGGCGGGGGTGAGGACTGAAGCTTTCTTT. This gives the protein CASSFMAGVRTEAFF.

The V call is TRBV4-3, the J call TRBJ2-4; a possible D gene is TRBD1 (6 bases). Germline lookup yields CDR1 LGHNA and CDR2 YSLEER. V lost 0 bases and J lost 0, with 9 bases in between. The CDR3 runs to 16 residues. The CDR3 nucleotides read TGCGCCAGCAGCCAAGAGACAGGCCTAGCCAAAAACATTCAGTACTTC. It specifies CASSQETGLAKNIQYF.

This chain joins TRBV19 and TRBJ2-3, with 7 bases identical to TRBD2. The germline V gene encodes CDR1 LNHDA and CDR2 SQIVND (reference sequence). V lost 3 bases, J lost 8 bases, and 8 bases stayed unmatched. The CDR3 has 14 residues. CDR3 in DNA: TGTGCCAGTAGTATGGGCGGGAGAGGAAGTACGCAGTATTTT. Its translation: CASSMGGRGSTQYF.

The chain is built from TRBV14 and TRBJ2-7; maybe TRBD1 (5 bases). The CDR3 is made up of 14 amino acids. Germline V gives CDR1 SGHDN, CDR2 FVKESK. Trimming removed 1 base from V and 5 bases from J, with 12 bases in between. The CDR3 is CASSQGPGSNEQYF. The CDR3 region has the DNA TGTGCCAGCAGCCAAGGCCCAGGGTCGAACGAGCAGTACTTC.

The V gene is TRBV5-1, the J gene TRBJ2-7, with 9 bases identical to TRBD1. Germline V gives CDR1 SGHRS, CDR2 YFSETQ. Unmatched junction bases numbered 7, after V lost 4 bases and J lost 2 bases. The CDR3 spans 15 residues. The CDR3 coding sequence is TGCGCCAGCAGCCCAGGGACAGGGCCCACCTACGAGCAGTACTTC. It translates to CASSPGTGPTYEQYF.

The V and J genes are TRBV12-3 or TRBV12-4 and TRBJ1-4; TRBD1 might be the D (6 bases). Trimming pared 6 bases from V and 11 bases from J, leaving 16 bases between. The CDR3 has 13 residues. The CDR3 reads CASRIQGVGKLFF. The CDR3 nucleotides read TGTGCCAGCAGAATACAGGGTGTAGGGAAACTGTTTTTT.

The V call is TRBV9, the J call TRBJ1-6; 7 bases are a match to TRBD1. This CDR3 contains 16 residues. The J segment lost 7 bases and the V segment lost 2 bases, leaving 9 bases of the junction unmatched. Germline V gene data show CDR1 as SGDLS and CDR2 as YYNGEE. The CDR3 DNA follows: TGTGCCAGCAGCGTGGGAATGACAGGGCGCAATTCACCCCTCCACTTT. It specifies CASSVGMTGRNSPLHF.

V and J are TRBV9 and TRBJ2-3; 7 nucleotides line up with TRBD2. The CDR3 extends over 15 amino acids. V lost 4 bases to trimming and J lost 1 base; unmatched junction nucleotides: 6. In germline, CDR1 is SGDLS, CDR2 YYNGEE. Here the CDR3 DNA reads TGTGCCAGCAGCCTCCCTGGGGGGGGCACAGATACGCAGTATTTT. Translating gives CASSLPGGGTDTQYF.

In DNA, the CDR3 is TGTGCCAGCAGCATCCACGGACAAGGGAACACTGAAGCTTTCTTT. Translated, it gives CASSIHGQGNTEAFF. V is TRBV7-9 and J is TRBJ1-1; D is possibly TRBD1 (5 bases). Per the germline V gene, CDR1 is SEHNR and CDR2 is FQNEAQ (reference sequence). CDR3 length equals 15 residues. The V gene lost 5 bases and the J gene lost 1 base, with 14 bases spanning the gap.